The 17 T cell receptor beta chains below all came from one sample that was sequenced in a study of human T cells and chemical hapten exposure (dated by TCRdb to about 2021). Reading the label with the study, this specimen's time point is: patch test 3, about 24 weeks after DPC sensitization. The treatment or condition tag for this specimen amounts to: therapeutic diphenylcyclopropenone sensitization with weekly scalp DPC. Library preparation used RACE. TCRdb lists the instrument as NextSeq 500. TCRdb handled the public reads itself, with Q25 trimming in fastp and clone calling in MiXCR, and kept productive beta chains. All rows with the same CDR3 protein become a single entry with the most common DNA and genes. The sample data list about 30,000 distinct CDR3 sequences, and over 4.5% of these were observed just once. Jointly, the top ten make up 4.5% to 7% of the sample. Sequences were derived from whole blood, sampled in connection with sensitization to the hapten diphenylcyclopropenone (DPC). These receptors were obtained from a man aged 25 to 40 with alopecia areata. Some clones in this sample may be carry-over from other donors' samples.

This clonotype was recorded many times. The CDR3 DNA follows: TGTGCCAGCAGTTACTCGAGGGGGGTACGAGCCGGGGAGCTGTTTTTT. Translated, it gives CASSYSRGVRAGELFF. The chain joins TRBV6-2 or TRBV6-3 to TRBJ2-2; either TRBD1 or TRBD2 may fit D (6 bases each). Germline V CDR1 and CDR2: MNHEY, SVGEGT. The V end lost 0 bases, the J end lost 6 bases, and 14 bases lay between the germline ends. The CDR3 runs 16 residues.

The table lists this clonotype with many counts. The V gene is TRBV19, the J gene TRBJ1-4; D is unclear. The germline V gene has CDR1 LNHDA and CDR2 SQIVND (reference sequence). The CDR3 runs 17 residues. Trimming took off 0 bases at V and 2 bases at J, with 13 bases between the two ends. The CDR3: CASSIDHLRSTNEKLFF. CDR3 bases: TGTGCCAGTAGTATAGACCACCTGAGGTCGACTAATGAAAAACTGTTTTTT.

In this sample, this clonotype turned up many times. This sequence joins TRBV3-1 and TRBJ2-1, with D perhaps TRBD1 (7 bases). Trimming removed 3 bases at V and 7 bases at J, with 16 bases between. Germline assignment: CDR1 LGHDT and CDR2 YNNKEL (reference sequence). The CDR3 totals 15 residues. The CDR3 is CASSHSPGGRNEQFF. CDR3 bases: TGTGCCAGCAGCCACTCCCCAGGGGGGCGGAATGAGCAGTTCTTC.

Ten or more counts support this clonotype. The chain joins TRBV4-1 to TRBJ2-1, with 9 bases that match TRBD2. The CDR3 is made up of 13 amino acids. Trimming removed 0 bases from V and 13 bases from J; junction bases left unmatched: 4. CDR1 is MGHRA and CDR2 is YSYEKL in the germline V gene. The CDR3 coding sequence is TGCGCCAGCAGCCAAGAGGGAGCGGGAGGTCAGTTCTTC. Translating it yields CASSQEGAGGQFF.

This clonotype was detected many times. This chain connects TRBV7-9 to TRBJ1-5; D gene unclear. The V end lost 1 base, the J end lost 0 bases, and 7 bases lay between the germline ends. Germline V gene lookup returns CDR1 SEHNR and CDR2 FQNEAQ (reference sequence). CDR3 length: 15 residues. The chain's CDR3 is CASSLEGYSNQPQHF. CDR3 bases: TGTGCCAGCAGCTTAGAGGGTTATAGCAATCAGCCCCAGCATTTT.

This clonotype was recorded at least ten times. The chain couples TRBV11-2 to TRBJ2-3; TRBD1 is a possible D gene (6 bases). Germline assignment: CDR1 SGHAT and CDR2 FQNNGV. This CDR3 contains 13 residues. Trimming took 5 bases from V and 6 from J, leaving 12 bases between them. The CDR3 DNA sequence: TGTGCCAGCAGCAAGACAGGTCTCGATACGCAGTATTTT. It translates to CASSKTGLDTQYF. Looking up the rest from reference TRBV11-2 and TRBJ2-3 gives the full variable domain: EAGVAQSPRYKIIEKRQSVAFWCNPISGHATLYWYQQILGQGPKLLIQFQNNGVVDDSQLPKDRFSAERLKGVDSTLKIQPAKLEDSAVYLCASSKTGLDTQYFGPGTRLTVL.

This clonotype was observed many times. The chain is built from TRBV13 and TRBJ2-3; perhaps TRBD2 as D (6 bases). CDR1 PRHDT and CDR2 FYEKMQ come from the germline V gene (reference sequence). The germline V and J ends were trimmed by 8 bases and 0 bases, with 12 bases remaining between them. CDR3 length: 14 amino acids. The CDR3 loop is CASGGGTSTDTQYF. As DNA, the CDR3 is TGTGCCAGCGGAGGCGGGACGAGCACAGATACGCAGTATTTT.

This clonotype was seen ten or more times. CDR3 sequence (DNA): TGTGCCAGCAGCGACAGAGTTATGAATTCACCCCTCCACTTT. This gives the protein CASSDRVMNSPLHF. The genes are TRBV7-9 and TRBJ1-6; the D gene is possibly TRBD1 (5 bases). Per the germline V gene, CDR1 is SEHNR and CDR2 is FQNEAQ (reference sequence). V gave up 5 bases and J gave up 7 bases, with 12 bases separating them. The CDR3 has 14 residues.

The chain links TRBV7-2 to TRBJ1-1; D is perhaps TRBD1 (6 bases). The germline CDR1 and CDR2 sequences are SGHTA and FQGNSA. The length of the CDR3 is 14 residues. V shed 5 bases and J shed 1 base, with 11 bases lying between them. CDR3 sequence reads: CASSLDSGNTEAFF. The DNA of the CDR3 is TGTGCCAGCAGCCTGGACAGCGGGAACACTGAAGCTTTCTTT.

This clonotype was seen repeatedly, ten times or more. The rearrangement joins TRBV18 to TRBJ1-1; no reliable D call. This CDR3 contains 13 residues. Looked up from germline, CDR1 is KGHSH and CDR2 is LQKENI. The V end lost 7 bases, the J end lost 0 bases, and 9 bases lay between the germline ends. The CDR3 spells CASLTSMNTEAFF. The CDR3 nucleotides are TGTGCCAGCTTGACATCGATGAACACTGAAGCTTTCTTT. The full variable domain, its missing parts supplied by reference TRBV18 and TRBJ1-1, is NAGVMQNPRHLVRRRGQEARLRCSPMKGHSHVYWYRQLPEEGLKFMVYLQKENIIDESGMPKERFSAEFPKEGPSILRIQQVVRGDSAAYFCASLTSMNTEAFFGQGTRLTVV.

In the case of this clonotype: This may arise from a read error, as a much more abundant clone is one base away. The genes are TRBV24-1 and TRBJ2-1; D unresolved. Germline V gives CDR1 KGHDR, CDR2 SFDVKD. The CDR3 loop spans 15 amino acids. Between the trimmed V and J ends, which lost 0 bases and 5 bases, there was a span of 10 bases. This chain's CDR3 is CATSDLSQIDNEQFF. In nucleotides, the CDR3 is TGTGCCACCAGTGATTTGTCCCAGATCGACAATGAGCAGTTCTTC.

This clonotype was counted between two and nine times. This sequence joins TRBV29-1 and TRBJ2-3; weak D call: TRBD2 (6 bases). CDR3 length: 17 residues. V lost 3 bases and J 3 bases, leaving 22 bases between the germline ends. The germline V gene has CDR1 SQVTM and CDR2 ANQGSEA. The CDR3 coding sequence is TGCAGCGTTGAGGAGGGTTGGACCCCTGGGGGGACAGATACGCAGTATTTT. It specifies CSVEEGWTPGGTDTQYF.

By proportion, this clonotype is medium-sized. This sequence joins TRBV2 and TRBJ2-1; a possible D gene is TRBD2 (6 bases). V was clipped by 5 bases and J by 7 bases, with 9 bases between them. The CDR3 runs to 12 residues. Germline-derived CDR1 and CDR2 are SNHLY and FYNNEI. CDR3 nucleotides: TGTGCCAGCAGTCCCGCGGGGAATGAGCAGTTCTTC. Amino acids: CASSPAGNEQFF.

The table lists this clonotype with many counts. The CDR3 DNA is TGTGCCAGCAGTCCGGTAGCGGGAGGATACAATGAGCAGTTCTTC. This sequence encodes CASSPVAGGYNEQFF. The V gene is TRBV12-3 or TRBV12-4, the J gene TRBJ2-1; 10 bases align to TRBD2. CDR3 length equals 15 residues. Unmatched junction bases numbered 5, after V lost 5 bases and J lost 4 bases.

In its sample, this clonotype ranks as medium-sized. The chain employs TRBV20-1 and TRBJ1-2; tentatively, D is TRBD1 (6 bases). V shed 4 bases and J shed 2 bases, with 14 bases lying between them. The CDR3 sequence is 14 residues long. In germline, CDR1 is DFQATT, CDR2 SNEGSKA (reference sequence). CDR3 sequence (DNA): TGCAGTGCTAAGGATCAGGGGCGCAACTATGGCTACACCTTC. Protein: CSAKDQGRNYGYTF.

This clonotype has at least ten counts. The chain combines TRBV29-1 with TRBJ2-2, with D unclear. This CDR3 spans 14 amino acids. Trimming pared 3 bases from V and 4 bases from J, leaving 12 bases between. CDR1 and CDR2 from the germline V gene are SQVTM and ANQGSEA. CDR3 loop: CSVDNVGSTGELFF. The CDR3 DNA is TGCAGCGTTGATAACGTGGGAAGCACCGGGGAGCTGTTTTTT.

The gene calls are TRBV12-3 or TRBV12-4 and TRBJ1-2; the D gene is possibly TRBD1 (5 bases). This CDR3 contains 14 residues. Trimming stripped 5 bases from V and 8 bases from J, with 18 bases between. The CDR3 DNA follows: TGTGCCAGCAGTCCAGTCAGGAACCAGGGAGGCTACACCTTC. It is translated as CASSPVRNQGGYTF.